What follows is one T cell receptor (beta chain) and its context. The data originate from a study of blood T cell repertoires in COVID-19. Study background: Nucleic acid was either cDNA or gDNA, and it came from T cells, B-cell-depleted T cells, or PBMCs.

V lost 7 bases, J lost 0 bases, and 6 bases stayed unmatched. The CDR3 runs to 15 residues. Looked up from germline, CDR1 is MDHEN and CDR2 is SYDVKM. Sequencing was performed with immunoSEQ multiplex PCR; in TCRdb, only in-frame clones are kept and a portion is missing. The data hold 350,000 or so clones, with over 75% observed a single time. Sequenced: PBMCs or T cells enriched from blood (not recorded which). The chain uses TRBV28 and TRBJ2-7, with TRBD1 identical over 10 bases. This clonotype was obtained from a woman in her thirties who had recovered from COVID-19. In nucleotides, the CDR3 is TGTGCCAGCAAGGTGGACAGGGGGTACTCCTACGAGCAGTACTTC. This encodes CASKVDRGYSYEQYF.